The 21 T cell receptor beta chains presented below share a single source sample, sequenced in a study of blood T cell repertoires in COVID-19. The table came from immunoSEQ multiplex PCR; TCRdb's copy has only in-frame clones and leaves some out. The sample includes roughly 500,000 clones, 75% to 90% seen only once; the top ten take approximately 3.4%. The specimen was peripheral blood. These receptors were taken from a human donor in a cohort sampled during active COVID-19.

This clone has just one count. The chain links TRBV6-5 to TRBJ2-5; D remains ambiguous. The CDR3 spans 15 residues. The V and J ends lost 2 bases and 1 base respectively, with 11 bases between them. Germline V gives CDR1 MNHEY, CDR2 SVGAGI. The CDR3 region is CASSYRRGGQETQYF. DNA of the CDR3: TGTGCCAGCAGTTACAGGCGCGGCGGCCAAGAGACCCAGTACTTC.

This sequence joins TRBV24-1 and TRBJ2-7, with a weak D call TRBD1 (6 bases). Trimming stripped 9 bases from V and 6 bases from J, with 14 bases between. Germline V CDR1 and CDR2: KGHDR, SFDVKD. The CDR3 covers 12 residues. The DNA of the CDR3 is TGTGCCACCGGCAACCCCAGGGGCGAGCAGTACTTC. This codes for CATGNPRGEQYF.

This chain links TRBV6-1 with TRBJ1-2; no definite D call. Germline CDR1 reads MNHNS; CDR2 reads SASEGT. Trimming removed 6 bases at V and 4 bases at J, with 12 bases between. The CDR3 runs to 13 residues. CDR3 in DNA: TGTGCCAGCAGCCCTCCTTTAATCTATGGCTACACCTTC. This gives the protein CASSPPLIYGYTF.

The table lists this clone with a few counts. This chain connects TRBV7-8 to TRBJ2-3; 10 bases agree with TRBD1. Germline trimming cut 5 bases from V and 13 bases from J; bases unmatched to any gene: 18. Germline-derived CDR1 and CDR2 are SGHVS and FQNEAQ. The CDR3 totals 16 residues. CDR3 region: CASSPRLTGGDHLEYF. CDR3 DNA: TGTGCCAGCAGCCCGAGGTTGACAGGGGGCGACCACTTGGAGTATTTT.

This clone was found once. This chain uses TRBV3-1 (or the pseudogene TRBV3-2) with TRBJ2-2; 10 bases map to TRBD1. The V gene's germline CDR1 is LGHDT and CDR2 YNNKEL (reference sequence). CDR3 length: 19 amino acids. The J segment lost 1 base and the V segment lost 4 bases, leaving 12 bases of the junction unmatched. The CDR3 sequence: CASSPRDRGPPLNTGELFF. CDR3 DNA sequence: TGTGCCAGCAGCCCGAGGGACAGGGGACCTCCCTTGAACACCGGGGAGCTGTTTTTT.

The chain recombines TRBV19 with TRBJ2-1, with a weak D call TRBD1 (6 bases). Germline lookup yields CDR1 LNHDA and CDR2 SQIVND (reference sequence). Trimming cost V 4 bases and J 7 bases, with 14 bases left between them. The CDR3 is 14 amino acids. Here the CDR3 reads CASSTGTLWNEQFF. The CDR3 bases are TGTGCCAGTAGTACCGGGACACTGTGGAATGAGCAGTTCTTC. The whole variable domain, filled in from reference TRBV19 and TRBJ2-1, reads DGGITQSPKYLFRKEGQNVTLSCEQNLNHDAMYWYRQDPGQGLRLIYYSQIVNDFQKGDIAEGYSVSREKKESFPLTVTSAQKNPTAFYLCASSTGTLWNEQFFGPGTRLTVL.

The CDR3 region is CSVDDPGGVGQYF. CDR3 bases: TGCAGCGTTGACGACCCAGGAGGGGTAGGGCAGTACTTC. V and J are TRBV29-1 and TRBJ2-7, with a weak D call TRBD2 (6 bases). The germline gives CDR1 SQVTM, CDR2 ANQGSEA. Trimming stripped 3 bases from V and 9 bases from J, with 18 bases between. The CDR3 loop spans 13 amino acids.

The chain carries TRBV10-3 and TRBJ2-2; 7 bases are shared with TRBD1. V dropped 2 bases and J dropped 7; count of bases not matched to a gene: 4. CDR1 is ENHRY and CDR2 is SYGVKD in the germline V gene. The CDR3 spans 14 residues. CDR3 loop: CAISEATGNGELFF. As DNA, the CDR3 is TGTGCCATCAGTGAGGCGACAGGGAACGGGGAGCTGTTTTTT.

The J gene is TRBJ2-1, the V gene TRBV12-5, with D perhaps TRBD1 (6 bases). This CDR3 has 13 amino acids. Germline V CDR1 and CDR2: LGHNT, FRNRAP. With 3 bases removed from V and 8 bases from J, the gap between germline ends came to 11 bases. CDR3 sequence reads: CASGLGDIYEQFF. CDR3 DNA sequence: TGTGCTAGTGGTTTAGGGGACATCTATGAGCAGTTCTTC.

As for this clone: This sample also contains other DNA sequences that code for the same CDR3. V and J are TRBV5-1 and TRBJ2-1; 9 bases fit TRBD2. J was trimmed by 5 bases and V by 0 bases; bases with no gene match: 3. Germline V lookup: CDR1 SGHRS, CDR2 YFSETQ. CDR3 length equals 15 residues. CDR3 nucleotides: TGCGCCAGCAGCTTGGAACTAGCGGGTAACAATGAGCAGTTCTTC. It is translated as CASSLELAGNNEQFF.

This chain connects TRBV30 to TRBJ2-7; the D gene is possibly TRBD2 (6 bases). CDR3 length: 14 residues. Trimming took off 4 bases at V and 3 bases at J, with 16 bases between the two ends. Germline V lookup: CDR1 GTSNPN, CDR2 SVGIG (reference sequence). For the CDR3, the DNA is TGTGCCTGGAAACCTGGTGGGGGGTACTACGAGCAGTACTTC. Protein product: CAWKPGGGYYEQYF.

This chain joins TRBV7-3 and TRBJ1-6; a weak D match, TRBD1 (5 bases). The CDR3 totals 14 residues. CDR1 is SGHTA and CDR2 is FQGTGA in the germline V gene. The V gene lost 6 bases and the J gene lost 7 bases, with 13 bases spanning the gap. DNA of the CDR3: TGTGCCAGCAGTTCCCAGGGTTTCAATTCACCCCTCCACTTT. Amino acids: CASSSQGFNSPLHF. The full variable domain, with the rest looked up from reference TRBV7-3 and TRBJ1-6, is GAGVSQTPSNKVTEKGKYVELRCDPISGHTALYWYRQSLGQGPEFLIYFQGTGAADDSGLPNDRFFAVRPEGSVSTLKIQRTERGDSAVYLCASSSQGFNSPLHFGNGTRLTVT.

The V call is TRBV28, the J call TRBJ2-1, with a weak D call TRBD2 (5 bases). CDR1 and CDR2 (germline): MDHEN, SYDVKM. V was pared by 3 bases and J by 6 bases, with 24 bases between. The CDR3 contains 18 residues. CDR3 sequence (DNA): TGTGCCAGCAGTTTGAGGGCTTGGGCTACCAGACCGGCCAATGAGCAGTTCTTC. Translation gives CASSLRAWATRPANEQFF.

The rearrangement uses TRBV24-1 and TRBJ1-1; TRBD1 might be the D (6 bases). The CDR3 loop spans 15 amino acids. CDR1 KGHDR and CDR2 SFDVKD come from the germline V gene. Trimming took 7 bases from V and 0 from J, leaving 14 bases between them. CDR3 residues: CATSSTGDMNTEAFF. CDR3 nucleotides: TGTGCCACCAGCTCGACAGGCGACATGAACACTGAAGCTTTCTTT.

The chain carries TRBV5-4 and TRBJ2-5; 11 nucleotides agree with TRBD2. V lost 4 bases and J lost 5; bases outside the gene matches: 7. This CDR3 contains 15 residues. The germline gives CDR1 SGHNT, CDR2 YYREEE (reference sequence). The DNA for the CDR3 is TGTGCCAGCAGCCAGACTAGCGGGATAAGGGAGACCCAGTACTTC. This sequence encodes CASSQTSGIRETQYF.

V gene TRBV9 combines with J gene TRBJ2-2, with 9 nucleotides matching TRBD2. CDR1 and CDR2 (germline): SGDLS, YYNGEE. This CDR3 spans 16 amino acids. V was clipped by 0 bases and J by 6 bases; unmatched bases: 6. The CDR3: CASSVEGSGSPGELFF. CDR3 nucleotides: TGTGCCAGCAGCGTAGAGGGTAGCGGGAGCCCCGGGGAGCTGTTTTTT.

This chain links TRBV5-1 with TRBJ2-7; 8 positions match TRBD2. The germline V gene has CDR1 SGHRS and CDR2 YFSETQ. The CDR3 contains 15 residues. J was trimmed by 1 base and V by 2 bases; bases with no gene match: 5. In DNA form, the CDR3 reads TGCGCCAGCAGCTTAGCGGGAGTGGGGTCCTACGAGCAGTACTTC. It codes for CASSLAGVGSYEQYF.

This chain joins TRBV29-1 and TRBJ1-2; D is ambiguous. The V and J ends lost 7 bases and 6 bases respectively, with 21 bases between them. The CDR3 loop spans 14 amino acids. From germline, CDR1 is SQVTM and CDR2 ANQGSEA. CDR3 region: CSAGELGVPNGYTF. In nucleotides, the CDR3 is TGCAGCGCAGGAGAACTAGGCGTACCCAATGGCTACACCTTC.

The CDR3 DNA follows: TGTGCCAGCAGTTACTCGCCCCTAGGCAATCAGCCCCAGCATTTT. Residues: CASSYSPLGNQPQHF. The V and J genes are TRBV6-2 or TRBV6-3 and TRBJ1-5; D gene uncertain. Trimming left V 0 bases short and J 2 bases short, with 8 bases between. Germline V CDR1 and CDR2: MNHEY, SVGEGT. This CDR3 is built from 15 residues.

The chain combines TRBV4-2 with TRBJ1-5; 8 bases map to TRBD1. J gave up 7 bases and V 3 bases, and 8 bases lay outside the gene matches. Germline V lookup: CDR1 LGHNA, CDR2 YNFKEQ. The CDR3 covers 15 residues. CDR3 sequence: CASSQQDREDQPQHF. The DNA for the CDR3 is TGTGCCAGCAGCCAGCAGGACAGGGAAGACCAGCCCCAGCATTTT.

In this sample, this clone turned up many times. The genes are TRBV25-1 and TRBJ1-6; no firm D call. With 1 base removed from V and 9 bases from J, the gap between germline ends came to 4 bases. Germline CDR1 reads MGHDK; CDR2 reads SYGVNS. CDR3 length: 12 amino acids. CDR3 in amino acids: CASSEFFSPLHF. As DNA, the CDR3 is TGTGCCAGCAGTGAATTCTTTTCACCCCTCCACTTT. Together with reference TRBV25-1 and TRBJ1-6, the CDR3 gives the full variable domain: EADIYQTPRYLVIGTGKKITLECSQTMGHDKMYWYQQDPGMELHLIHYSYGVNSTEKGDLSSESTVSRIRTEHFPLTLESARPSHTSQYLCASSEFFSPLHFGNGTRLTVT.